This TCR beta chain came from a study of OX40 agonist ivuxolimab in advanced cancers. In the study overall: Partial responses, seen in three patients, involved one hepatocellular carcinoma and two cutaneous melanomas.

Profiling relied on immunoSEQ multiplex PCR, and the TCRdb table lists in-frame clones only, not all of them. Of roughly 48,000 clones listed, approximately 85% are singletons. Prior autoimmune disease or systemic immunosuppression barred patients. This CDR3 is 15 amino acids long. Germline V gene sequence: CDR1 SGDLS, CDR2 YYNGEE. V dropped 2 bases and J dropped 0 bases, with 9 bases sitting between them. The starting material was CD4+ or CD8+ T cells sorted from blood, obtained in a trial of the OX40 agonist ivuxolimab. The chain uses TRBV9 and TRBJ2-1; D unresolved. The sequence came from an adult with an advanced solid tumor such as melanoma, head and neck, liver or kidney cancer. CDR3 bases: TGTGCCAGCAGCGTCTCCCAGCCCTCCTACAATGAGCAGTTCTTC. Its translation: CASSVSQPSYNEQFF.